One sample yielded the 5 T cell receptor beta chains listed below, sequenced in a study of blood T cells in healthy people across ages. A sample-barcoded 5' primer and a J-beta primer mix were used in a second PCR of roughly 7 to 12 cycles. In TCRdb, the 5' RACE reads were re-called with MiXCR into one record per CDR3 protein. The sample carries roughly 730,000 distinct CDR3 sequences, 45% to 70% recorded once. Sequencing was carried out using blood. These receptors came from a man in his forties or fifties in good health.

This clonotype showed up many times. The chain has TRBV6-2 or TRBV6-3 and TRBJ2-5; no firm D call. Germline CDR1 reads MNHEY; CDR2 reads SVGEGT. Trimming took off 5 bases at V and 1 base at J, with 5 bases between the two ends. This CDR3 has 12 amino acids. The CDR3 coding sequence is TGTGCCAGCAGTGATTCCCAAGAGACCCAGTACTTC. It yields the protein CASSDSQETQYF.

This clonotype was seen only a few times. The J gene is TRBJ2-5, the V gene TRBV5-1; D uncertain. The V gene lost 0 bases and the J gene lost 2 bases, with 11 bases spanning the gap. Germline assignment: CDR1 SGHRS and CDR2 YFSETQ. The CDR3 contains 15 residues. DNA of the CDR3: TGCGCCAGCAGCTTGGTTGGGGTATCTCAAGAGACCCAGTACTTC. Protein: CASSLVGVSQETQYF.

A few counts support this clonotype. The chain has TRBV6-1 and TRBJ2-3; D uncertain. CDR3 length: 16 amino acids. The germline V gene encodes CDR1 MNHNS and CDR2 SASEGT. V shed 0 bases and J shed 4 bases, with 14 bases lying between them. The CDR3 sequence: CASSEALRLKSDTQYF. CDR3 sequence (DNA): TGTGCCAGCAGTGAAGCGCTTCGCCTAAAGTCAGATACGCAGTATTTT.

The genes are TRBV9 and TRBJ2-1; either TRBD1 or TRBD2 may fit D (5 bases each). CDR1 and CDR2 from the germline V gene are SGDLS and YYNGEE. The CDR3 extends over 15 amino acids. Between the trimmed V and J ends, which lost 4 bases and 5 bases, there was a span of 16 bases. CDR3 nucleotide sequence: TGTGCCAGCAGCCCTCGGTGGGACCTCAACAATGAGCAGTTCTTC. Residues: CASSPRWDLNNEQFF.

This rearrangement joins TRBV7-3 to TRBJ1-1, with TRBD1 matching over 8 bases. Germline-derived CDR1 and CDR2 are SGHTA and FQGTGA. The length of the CDR3 is 14 residues. V trimming: 5 bases; J trimming: 5 bases; junction bases outside the gene matches: 7. CDR3 bases: TGTGCCAGCAGCCCAACGGACAGGGCGACTGAAGCTTTCTTT. It yields the protein CASSPTDRATEAFF.